The 23 T cell receptor beta chains listed next were all sequenced from one sample in a study of blood T cell repertoires in COVID-19. TCRdb's table, derived via immunoSEQ multiplex PCR, lists solely in-frame clones and lacks some. This table holds 85,000 to 100,000 clones, about 82% found once. The source material was peripheral blood. Source of these receptors: a woman aged 55 to 70 in a cohort sampled during active or convalescent COVID-19.

The chain links TRBV7-2 to TRBJ1-3; no firm D call. Per germline, CDR1 SGHTA and CDR2 FQGNSA. The V end lost 1 base, the J end lost 1 base, and 5 bases lay between the germline ends. The CDR3 runs to 14 residues. The CDR3, as DNA: TGTGCCAGCAGCTTAGGACTTTCTGGAAACACCATATATTTT. The encoded protein is CASSLGLSGNTIYF.

This chain joins TRBV9 and TRBJ2-2; TRBD2 matches 7 bases. The J segment lost 2 bases and the V segment lost 5 bases, leaving 12 bases of the junction unmatched. Germline V gene data show CDR1 as SGDLS and CDR2 as YYNGEE. The length of the CDR3 is 17 residues. CDR3 in amino acids: CASRGDRAGTNTGELFF. As DNA, the CDR3 is TGTGCCAGCAGGGGGGACCGAGCGGGAACCAACACCGGGGAGCTGTTTTTT.

The chain employs TRBV27 and TRBJ2-7, with 10 bases identical to TRBD1. The CDR3 length is 15 residues. Germline CDR1 MNHEY, CDR2 SMNVEV (reference sequence). The J segment lost 2 bases and the V segment lost 0 bases, leaving 1 base of the junction unmatched. The CDR3 DNA follows: TGTGCCAGCAGTTTATCAGGGACAGGGGCCTACGAGCAGTACTTC. Amino acid sequence: CASSLSGTGAYEQYF.

This clone was seen a few times. The genes are TRBV30 and TRBJ1-6; tentatively, D is TRBD1 (5 bases). CDR1 and CDR2 from the germline V gene are GTSNPN and SVGIG (reference sequence). V was cut by 2 bases and J by 6 bases, with 11 bases left in between. CDR3 size: 14 residues. CDR3 loop: CAWSQGRTNSPLHF. The CDR3 region has the DNA TGTGCCTGGAGTCAGGGAAGAACTAATTCACCCCTCCACTTT.

The chain carries TRBV2 and TRBJ2-6; D unclear. The CDR3 spans 15 residues. Deletions cut 5 bases from V and 0 bases from J, with 8 bases between. From germline, CDR1 is SNHLY and CDR2 FYNNEI. The CDR3 here is CASSPLRSGANVLTF. The CDR3 nucleotides read TGTGCCAGCAGTCCGCTACGCTCTGGGGCCAACGTCCTGACTTTC.

The chain links TRBV5-8 to TRBJ1-5, with 9 bases aligning to TRBD1. Germline CDR1 SGHTS, CDR2 YDEGEE. CDR3 length equals 15 residues. V lost 4 bases to trimming and J lost 5 bases; unmatched junction nucleotides: 7. The CDR3 spells CASSRGTGKDQPQHF. The DNA for the CDR3 is TGTGCCAGCAGCCGCGGGACAGGGAAGGATCAGCCCCAGCATTTT.

This chain connects TRBV6-5 to TRBJ1-2; possible D gene TRBD1, 5 bases. Germline lookup yields CDR1 MNHEY and CDR2 SVGAGI. The CDR3 totals 11 residues. Trimming took 7 bases from V and 7 from J, leaving 10 bases between them. CDR3 protein: CASTRGGGYTF. Here the CDR3 DNA reads TGTGCCAGCACTCGCGGGGGTGGCTACACCTTC.

J is TRBJ1-2 and V is TRBV9, with a tentative D call TRBD1 (5 bases). Per germline, CDR1 SGDLS and CDR2 YYNGEE. Trimming cost V 1 base and J 3 bases, with 10 bases left between them. This CDR3 spans 14 amino acids. The DNA of the CDR3 is TGTGCCAGCAGCGTAACCCCGGGGGACTATGGCTACACCTTC. Amino acid sequence: CASSVTPGDYGYTF.

CDR3 nucleotide sequence: TGCGCCAGCAGCCCGACAGGGGGAAGCACTGAAGCTTTCTTT. Translated, it gives CASSPTGGSTEAFF. The chain carries TRBV5-1 and TRBJ1-1; 9 bases are shared with TRBD1. The V and J ends lost 4 bases and 4 bases, in that order; junction bases with no gene match: 5. The germline V gene has CDR1 SGHRS and CDR2 YFSETQ. This CDR3 contains 14 residues.

The chain is built from TRBV7-2 and TRBJ2-1; TRBD2 aligns across 7 bases. With V trimmed by 4 bases and J by 2 bases, 5 bases remained unmatched. The CDR3 has 15 residues. CDR1 and CDR2 (germline): SGHTA, FQGNSA. In nucleotides, the CDR3 is TGTGCCAGCAGCTCAGCGGGGAGGACCTACAATGAGCAGTTCTTC. Amino acids: CASSSAGRTYNEQFF.

This chain connects TRBV10-3 to TRBJ1-3; D is unresolved. The CDR3 runs to 16 residues. V was clipped by 4 bases and J by 0 bases, with 13 bases between them. Germline V CDR1 and CDR2: ENHRY, SYGVKD. Here the CDR3 reads CAISGRLDSSGNTIYF. The CDR3 nucleotides are TGTGCCATCAGTGGCAGGTTAGATTCCTCTGGAAACACCATATATTTT.

The gene calls are TRBV3-1 (or the pseudogene TRBV3-2) and TRBJ1-2; D remains unclear. Deletions cut 1 base from V and 7 bases from J, with 7 bases between. This CDR3 contains 12 residues. Germline V lookup: CDR1 LGHDT, CDR2 YNNKEL (reference sequence). CDR3 nucleotide sequence: TGTGCCAGCAGCCAAGGTTCTCTTGGCTACACCTTC. It encodes CASSQGSLGYTF.

This rearrangement joins TRBV29-1 to TRBJ2-3; possible D gene TRBD2, 5 bases. V was trimmed by 1 base and J by 0 bases, leaving 11 bases between them. This CDR3 region has 15 residues. CDR1 and CDR2 from the germline V gene are SQVTM and ANQGSEA. Written as DNA, the CDR3 is TGCAGCGTTGAAGGAGGAGCGGAGAGCACAGATACGCAGTATTTT. This sequence encodes CSVEGGAESTDTQYF.

The chain employs TRBV20-1 and TRBJ2-7; 7 nucleotides align to TRBD2. Germline V gives CDR1 DFQATT, CDR2 SNEGSKA (reference sequence). Germline trimming cut 5 bases from V and 2 bases from J; bases unmatched to any gene: 9. The CDR3 is 14 residues long. CDR3 in amino acids: CSAGELAKTYEQYF. CDR3 DNA: TGCAGTGCTGGTGAACTAGCGAAAACCTACGAGCAGTACTTC.

The chain joins TRBV6-4 to TRBJ2-5; D not resolved. There are 10 residues in the CDR3. Trimming left V 11 bases short and J 2 bases short, with 6 bases between. In germline, CDR1 is MRHNA, CDR2 SNTAGT. The CDR3 loop reads CAADQETQYF. The CDR3 DNA reads TGTGCCGCAGATCAAGAGACCCAGTACTTC.

The chain links TRBV5-8 to TRBJ1-3; D may be TRBD1 (5 bases). Germline CDR1 SGHTS, CDR2 YDEGEE. The CDR3 contains 16 residues. V was pared by 7 bases and J by 2 bases, with 19 bases between. CDR3 nucleotide sequence: TGTGCCAGCTCCTATCGACAGTTAAGTACTGGAAACACCATATATTTT. This translates into CASSYRQLSTGNTIYF.

This chain uses TRBV6-1 with TRBJ2-2, with 7 bases identical to TRBD2. Germline trimming cut 0 bases from V and 2 bases from J; bases unmatched to any gene: 6. The CDR3 extends over 17 amino acids. Germline loops: CDR1 MNHNS, CDR2 SASEGT. Here the CDR3 reads CASSEAGGGVNTGELFF. In DNA, the CDR3 is TGTGCCAGCAGTGAAGCGGGGGGAGGGGTCAACACCGGGGAGCTGTTTTTT.

The V and J genes are TRBV19 and TRBJ1-5; the D gene is possibly TRBD1 (5 bases). V lost 5 bases to trimming and J lost 1 base, with 9 bases between them. The CDR3 sequence is 14 residues long. CDR1 is LNHDA, CDR2 SQIVND, per germline (reference sequence). The CDR3 reads CASSPQVSNQPQHF. The CDR3 nucleotides are TGTGCCAGTAGTCCACAGGTGAGCAATCAGCCCCAGCATTTT.

The V call is TRBV7-6, the J call TRBJ2-5; TRBD2 agrees at 9 bases. Unmatched junction bases numbered 7, after V lost 1 base and J lost 1 base. The CDR3 contains 17 residues. Germline V gene lookup returns CDR1 SGHVS and CDR2 FNYEAQ. The CDR3 sequence: CASSLGRLAGPQETQYF. CDR3 DNA: TGTGCCAGCAGCTTAGGTCGGCTAGCGGGGCCCCAAGAGACCCAGTACTTC.

This clone has only a few counts. This sequence joins TRBV30 and TRBJ1-1; perhaps TRBD1 as D (6 bases). Germline CDR1 is GTSNPN and CDR2 is SVGIG (reference sequence). Deletions cut 8 bases from V and 1 base from J, with 17 bases between. The CDR3 loop spans 14 amino acids. CDR3 nucleotide sequence: TGTGCCGGGAACAGGGTGGGGGCGAACACTGAAGCTTTCTTT. It encodes CAGNRVGANTEAFF.

The rearrangement links TRBV6-5 to TRBJ2-7, with a possible D match to TRBD1 (5 bases). V gave up 4 bases and J gave up 0 bases, with 13 bases separating them. The CDR3 spans 15 residues. Per the germline V gene, CDR1 is MNHEY and CDR2 is SVGAGI. The CDR3 DNA sequence: TGTGCCAGCAGTTGGGTCCAGGGAAGCTCCTACGAGCAGTACTTC. Translated, it gives CASSWVQGSSYEQYF.

The chain joins TRBV18 to TRBJ1-1; the match to TRBD1 covers 9 bases. Germline trimming cut 4 bases from V and 4 bases from J; bases unmatched to any gene: 13. The germline CDR1 and CDR2 sequences are KGHSH and LQKENI. The CDR3 extends over 17 amino acids. The CDR3, as DNA: TGTGCCAGCTCACAGCCCGGGACAGGGAAGGGCGGCACTGAAGCTTTCTTT. This translates into CASSQPGTGKGGTEAFF.

This chain links TRBV9 with TRBJ2-1; TRBD2 agrees at 10 bases. Germline CDR1 is SGDLS and CDR2 is YYNGEE. This CDR3 region has 18 residues. Germline trimming cut 0 bases from V and 0 bases from J; bases unmatched to any gene: 6. The CDR3 coding sequence is TGTGCCAGCAGCGTAGGTAGCGGGGGGCCCAGCTCCTACAATGAGCAGTTCTTC. It yields the protein CASSVGSGGPSSYNEQFF. Together with reference TRBV9 and TRBJ2-1, the CDR3 gives the full variable domain: DSGVTQTPKHLITATGQRVTLRCSPRSGDLSVYWYQQSLDQGLQFLIQYYNGEERAKGNILERFSAQQFPDLHSELNLSSLELGDSALYFCASSVGSGGPSSYNEQFFGPGTRLTVL.